This is a list of T cell receptor beta chains from one sample in a study of blood T cell repertoires in COVID-19. Clones were read by immunoSEQ multiplex PCR, and TCRdb kept only the in-frame ones, dropping some. Altogether roughly 380,000 clones are present, approximately 90% being singletons, with the ten largest covering around 3.9%. The sample was peripheral blood. The receptor source for this set is a woman in her sixties with COVID-19, enrolled during active disease. Both conserved end residues are part of each CDR3. The D gene is left open where the match is weak. Size tells how often a clone was seen (once, few, many) or the class of an expanded clone, and some rows leave it out.

>TRBJ2-7|TRBV2|TRBD2|few
CASSAAGTKEPYEQYF
TGTGCCAGCAGCGCGGCCGGGACTAAGGAGCCCTACGAGCAGTACTTC
>TRBJ1-5|TRBV19|TRBD1|-
CASSWGQGLNQPQHF
TGTGCCAGTAGCTGGGGACAGGGACTCAATCAGCCCCAGCATTTT
>TRBJ1-5|TRBV18|-|once
CASSPDSFNQPQHF
TGTGCCAGCTCACCAGACAGTTTCAATCAGCCCCAGCATTTT
>TRBJ1-5|TRBV19|-|few
CASSMAGASNQPQHF
TGTGCCAGTAGTATGGCAGGGGCTAGCAATCAGCCCCAGCATTTT
>TRBJ1-5|TRBV19|-|-
CASSIWQYSNQPQHF
TGTGCCAGTAGTATATGGCAGTATAGCAATCAGCCCCAGCATTTT
>TRBJ2-2|TRBV7-3|TRBD2|-
CASSSHVAGNTGELFF
TGTGCCAGCAGCTCCCACGTAGCGGGGAACACCGGGGAGCTGTTTTTT
>TRBJ2-7|TRBV6-5|TRBD1|-
CASSRPGQGRYEQYF
TGTGCCAGCAGCCGCCCGGGACAGGGGCGCTACGAGCAGTACTTC
>TRBJ1-3|TRBV30|TRBD1|-
CAWARTGGGNTIYF
TGTGCCTGGGCCCGGACAGGGGGCGGAAACACCATATATTTT
>TRBJ1-1|TRBV19|TRBD1|-
CASSIEALGTALEAFF
TGTGCCAGTAGTATAGAGGCTCTCGGGACAGCTTTAGAGGCTTTCTTT
>TRBJ1-3|TRBV11-2|-|once
CASSAGMTRGNTIYF
TGTGCCAGCAGCGCCGGGATGACGCGTGGAAACACCATATATTTT
>TRBJ1-2|TRBV5-1|-|-
CASSFEGTAGYGYTF
TGCGCCAGCAGCTTTGAGGGCACCGCTGGGTATGGCTACACCTTC
>TRBJ1-2|TRBV2|-|-
CASSFSRVNYGYTF
TGTGCCAGCAGTTTTTCCAGGGTGAACTATGGCTACACCTTC
>TRBJ2-6|TRBV5-1|TRBD1|-
CASSSGTGPSGANVLTF
TGCGCCAGCAGCTCCGGGACAGGGCCCTCTGGGGCCAACGTCCTGACTTTC
>TRBJ1-6|TRBV10-3|TRBD1|once
CAISAGDRRVNSPLHF
TGTGCCATCAGTGCGGGGGACAGGAGGGTTAATTCACCCCTCCACTTT
>TRBJ1-5|TRBV7-2|TRBD1|-
CASSPGTAAGNQPQHF
TGTGCCAGCAGCCCCGGGACAGCCGCGGGGAATCAGCCCCAGCATTTT
>TRBJ1-5|TRBV5-8|-|once
CASSLGGRGNQPQHF
TGTGCCAGCAGCTTGGGGGGGCGAGGGAATCAGCCCCAGCATTTT
>TRBJ2-3|TRBV10-3|-|once
CAISIADTQYF
TGTGCCATCAGCATAGCGGATACGCAGTATTTT
>TRBJ1-2|TRBV12-3/TRBV12-4|-|-
CASRSAGLDGYTF
TGTGCCAGCAGGTCCGCGGGGCTGGATGGCTACACCTTC
>TRBJ1-2|TRBV23-1|-|-
CASSHATGGYTF
TGCGCCAGCAGTCACGCGACAGGTGGCTACACCTTC
>TRBJ1-2|TRBV11-2|TRBD1|-
CASGRQGVYGYTF
TGTGCCAGCGGTCGACAGGGGGTTTATGGCTACACCTTC
>TRBJ2-2|TRBV11-3|-|-
CASSPLRGTGELFF
TGTGCCAGCAGCCCCCTACGTGGCACCGGGGAGCTGTTTTTT
>TRBJ2-1|TRBV11-3|TRBD2|-
CASSQTSGGNNEQFF
TGTGCCAGCAGTCAGACTAGCGGGGGTAACAATGAGCAGTTCTTC
>TRBJ1-1|TRBV28|-|-
CASTHSGQLKNTEAFF
TGTGCCAGCACCCACTCTGGACAGCTAAAGAACACTGAAGCTTTCTTT
>TRBJ2-3|TRBV10-3|-|-
CAIRTGTNTDTQYF
TGTGCCATCAGAACCGGGACAAACACAGATACGCAGTATTTT
>TRBJ1-4|TRBV7-9|TRBD1|few
CASSRGQGGEKLFF
TGTGCCAGCAGCCGGGGACAGGGAGGTGAAAAACTGTTTTTT
>TRBJ2-7|TRBV3-1/TRBV3-2|-|-
CASSLRTAYEQYF
TGTGCCAGCAGCCTCCGGACTGCTTACGAGCAGTACTTC
>TRBJ2-2|TRBV15|TRBD1|-
CATSDGQGVPGELFF
TGTGCCACCAGCGATGGACAGGGAGTCCCCGGGGAGCTGTTTTTT
>TRBJ1-5|TRBV6-1|-|-
CASSETHRTNQPQHF
TGTGCCAGCAGTGAGACTCACAGGACCAATCAGCCCCAGCATTTT
>TRBJ2-3|TRBV19|-|-
CAAGLDTQYF
TGTGCCGCGGGACTGGATACGCAGTATTTT
>TRBJ2-1|TRBV30|-|-
CAWSRSIGTYNEQFF
TGTGCCTGGAGTAGGTCGATCGGGACCTACAATGAGCAGTTCTTC
>TRBJ2-1|TRBV27|TRBD1|-
CASSLGDRPSGEQFF
TGTGCCAGCAGTTTAGGGGACAGGCCCAGTGGTGAGCAGTTCTTC
>TRBJ1-2|TRBV5-1|-|-
CASSLSRVDYGYTF
TGCGCCAGCAGCTTGAGCAGGGTAGACTATGGCTACACCTTC
>TRBJ2-7|TRBV2|-|-
CASSEAGAHPQYF
TGTGCCAGCAGTGAGGCGGGGGCGCACCCGCAGTACTTC